This T cell receptor beta chain emerged from a study of PD-L1 blockade in urothelial cancer. Study at large: It was in about 2014 that patients started atezolizumab at 1,200 mg intravenously every 3 weeks. The median T cell count in blood samples was around 150,000.

This CDR3 has 15 residues. J lost 5 bases, V lost 5 bases, and 10 bases had no gene match. Germline V gene lookup returns CDR1 LNHDA and CDR2 SQIVND (reference sequence). The method was immunoSEQ multiplex PCR; TCRdb's version includes in-frame clones alone and lacks a portion of them. Of 95,000 to 130,000 clones listed, around 89% are singletons. Time point of the sample: peripheral blood 6 weeks after treatment start. This TCR came from a man in his sixties with urothelial cancer. This sequence joins TRBV19 and TRBJ1-1; 8 nucleotides agree with TRBD1. The specimen was PBMCs, collected around atezolizumab (anti-PD-L1) treatment. CDR3 protein: CASSAITGGSTEAFF. In nucleotides, the CDR3 is TGTGCCAGTAGTGCCATCACAGGGGGTAGTACTGAAGCTTTCTTT. Full variable domain (rest looked up from reference TRBV19 and TRBJ1-1): DGGITQSPKYLFRKEGQNVTLSCEQNLNHDAMYWYRQDPGQGLRLIYYSQIVNDFQKGDIAEGYSVSREKKESFPLTVTSAQKNPTAFYLCASSAITGGSTEAFFGQGTRLTVV.